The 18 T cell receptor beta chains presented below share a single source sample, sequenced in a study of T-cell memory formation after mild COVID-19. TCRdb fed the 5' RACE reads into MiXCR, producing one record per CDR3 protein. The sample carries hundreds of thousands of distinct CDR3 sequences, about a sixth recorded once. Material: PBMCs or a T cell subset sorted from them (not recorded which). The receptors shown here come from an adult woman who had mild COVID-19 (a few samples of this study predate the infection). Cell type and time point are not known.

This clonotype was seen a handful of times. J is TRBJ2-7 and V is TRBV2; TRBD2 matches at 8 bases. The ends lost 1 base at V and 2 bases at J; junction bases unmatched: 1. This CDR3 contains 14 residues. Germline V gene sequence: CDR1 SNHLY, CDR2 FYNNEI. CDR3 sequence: CASSEGGLAYEQYF. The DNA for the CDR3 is TGTGCCAGCAGTGAAGGGGGACTAGCCTACGAGCAGTACTTC.

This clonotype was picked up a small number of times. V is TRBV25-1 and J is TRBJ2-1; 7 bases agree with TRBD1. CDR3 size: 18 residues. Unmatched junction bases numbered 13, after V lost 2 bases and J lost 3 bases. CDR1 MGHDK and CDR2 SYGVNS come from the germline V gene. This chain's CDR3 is CASSETELRDSYYNEQFF. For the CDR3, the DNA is TGTGCCAGCAGTGAAACGGAACTACGGGACAGCTACTACAATGAGCAGTTCTTC.

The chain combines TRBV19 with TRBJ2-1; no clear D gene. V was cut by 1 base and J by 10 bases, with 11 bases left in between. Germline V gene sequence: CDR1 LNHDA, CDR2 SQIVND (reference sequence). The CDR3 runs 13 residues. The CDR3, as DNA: TGTGCCAGTAGTATAGCCAACCGCGCAGAGCAGTTCTTC. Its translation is CASSIANRAEQFF.

The CDR3 is CATSRAGGNQPQHF. As DNA, the CDR3 is TGTGCCACCAGCAGAGCTGGGGGGAATCAGCCCCAGCATTTT. The gene calls are TRBV15 and TRBJ1-5, with D possibly being TRBD1 (5 bases). The CDR3 totals 14 residues. V was pared by 1 base and J by 4 bases, with 8 bases between. Germline V gives CDR1 LNHNV, CDR2 YYDKDF (reference sequence).

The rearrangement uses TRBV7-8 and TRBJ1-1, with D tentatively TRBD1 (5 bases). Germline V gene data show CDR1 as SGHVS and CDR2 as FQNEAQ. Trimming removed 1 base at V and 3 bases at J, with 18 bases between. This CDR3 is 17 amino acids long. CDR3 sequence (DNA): TGTGCCAGCAGCTTAGGGGGGTGGATCCCGGCGGACACTGAAGCTTTCTTT. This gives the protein CASSLGGWIPADTEAFF.

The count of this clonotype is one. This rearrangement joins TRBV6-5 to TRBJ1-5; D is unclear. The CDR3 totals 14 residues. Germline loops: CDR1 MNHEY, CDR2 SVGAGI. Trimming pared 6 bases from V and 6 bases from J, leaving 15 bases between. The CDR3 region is CASSLQRFGQPQHF. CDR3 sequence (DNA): TGTGCCAGCAGCCTCCAACGTTTCGGTCAGCCCCAGCATTTT.

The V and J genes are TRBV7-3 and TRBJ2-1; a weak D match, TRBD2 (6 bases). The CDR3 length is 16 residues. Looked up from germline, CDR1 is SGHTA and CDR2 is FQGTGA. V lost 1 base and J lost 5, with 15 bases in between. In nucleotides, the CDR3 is TGTGCCAGCAGCTTAATGGGGGGTGGAACTAACAATGAGCAGTTCTTC. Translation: CASSLMGGGTNNEQFF.

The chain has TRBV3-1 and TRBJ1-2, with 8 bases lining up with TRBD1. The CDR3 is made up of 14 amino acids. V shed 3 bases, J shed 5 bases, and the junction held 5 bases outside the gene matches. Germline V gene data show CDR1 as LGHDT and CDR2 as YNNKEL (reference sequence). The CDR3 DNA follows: TGTGCCAGCAGCCACCGGGACAGGTCATATGGCTACACCTTC. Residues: CASSHRDRSYGYTF.

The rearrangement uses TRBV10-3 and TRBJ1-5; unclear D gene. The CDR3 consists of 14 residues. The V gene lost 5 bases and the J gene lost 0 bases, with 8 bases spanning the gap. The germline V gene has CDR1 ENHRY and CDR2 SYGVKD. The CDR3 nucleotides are TGTGCCATCAGTAGCAGTGTTAGCAATCAGCCCCAGCATTTT. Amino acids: CAISSSVSNQPQHF.

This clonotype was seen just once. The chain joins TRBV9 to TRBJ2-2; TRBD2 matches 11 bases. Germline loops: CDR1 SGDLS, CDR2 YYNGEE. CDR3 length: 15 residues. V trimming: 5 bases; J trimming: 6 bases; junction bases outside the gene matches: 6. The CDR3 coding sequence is TGTGCCAGCAGACCCCCGGGACTAGCGGCCGGGGAGCTGTTTTTT. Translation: CASRPPGLAAGELFF.

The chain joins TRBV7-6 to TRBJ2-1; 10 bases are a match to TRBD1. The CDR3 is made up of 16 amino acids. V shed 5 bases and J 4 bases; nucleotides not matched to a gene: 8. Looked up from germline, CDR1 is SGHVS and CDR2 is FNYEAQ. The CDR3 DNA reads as TGTGCCAGCAGCGCCCTGACAGGGGGCAAGTACAATGAGCAGTTCTTC. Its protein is CASSALTGGKYNEQFF.

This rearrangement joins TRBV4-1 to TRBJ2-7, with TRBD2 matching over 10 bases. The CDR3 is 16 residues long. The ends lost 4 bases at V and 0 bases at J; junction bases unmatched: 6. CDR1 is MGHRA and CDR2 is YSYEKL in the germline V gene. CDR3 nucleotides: TGCGCCAGCAGCCCGAGAGCTAGCGGGAGCTCCTACGAGCAGTACTTC. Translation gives CASSPRASGSSYEQYF.

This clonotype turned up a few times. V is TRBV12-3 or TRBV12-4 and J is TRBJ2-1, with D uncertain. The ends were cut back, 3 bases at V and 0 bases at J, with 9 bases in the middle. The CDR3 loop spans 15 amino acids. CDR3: CASSLGKGSYNEQFF. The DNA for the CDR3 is TGTGCCAGCAGTTTGGGGAAGGGCTCCTACAATGAGCAGTTCTTC.

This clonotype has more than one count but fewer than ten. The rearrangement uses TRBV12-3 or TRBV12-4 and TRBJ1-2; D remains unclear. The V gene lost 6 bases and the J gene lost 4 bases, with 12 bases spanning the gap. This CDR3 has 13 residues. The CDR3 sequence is CASSEVLGYGYTF. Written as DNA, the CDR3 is TGTGCCAGCAGCGAGGTTCTCGGCTATGGCTACACCTTC.

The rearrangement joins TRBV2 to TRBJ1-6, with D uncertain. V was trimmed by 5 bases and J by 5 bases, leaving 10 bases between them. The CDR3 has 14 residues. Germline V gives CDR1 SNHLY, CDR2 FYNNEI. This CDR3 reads CASSTSVNNSPLHF. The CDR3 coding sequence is TGTGCCAGCAGTACGAGCGTAAATAATTCACCCCTCCACTTT. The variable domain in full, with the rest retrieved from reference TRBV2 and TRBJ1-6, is EPEVTQTPSHQVTQMGQEVILRCVPISNHLYFYWYRQILGQKVEFLVSFYNNEISEKSEIFDDQFSVERPDGSNFTLKIRSTKLEDSAMYFCASSTSVNNSPLHFGNGTRLTVT.

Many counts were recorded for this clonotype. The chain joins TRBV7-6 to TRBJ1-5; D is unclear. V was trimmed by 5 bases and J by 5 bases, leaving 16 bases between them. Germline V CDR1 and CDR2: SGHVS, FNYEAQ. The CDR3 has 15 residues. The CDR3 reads CASSERSGNYQPQHF. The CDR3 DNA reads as TGTGCCAGCAGCGAACGCTCGGGGAACTATCAGCCCCAGCATTTT. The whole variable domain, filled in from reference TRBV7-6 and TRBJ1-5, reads GAGVSQSPRYKVTKRGQDVALRCDPISGHVSLYWYRQALGQGPEFLTYFNYEAQQDKSGLPNDRFSAERPEGSISTLTIQRTEQRDSAMYRCASSERSGNYQPQHFGDGTRLSIL.

The CDR3 DNA sequence: TGCGCCAGCAGCCAAACCACGGACAGGGGGTACTATGGCTACACCTTC. Translation gives CASSQTTDRGYYGYTF. This chain links TRBV4-1 with TRBJ1-2; 10 bases fit TRBD1. The CDR3 contains 16 residues. Germline loops: CDR1 MGHRA, CDR2 YSYEKL. Unmatched junction bases numbered 6, after V lost 2 bases and J lost 3 bases.

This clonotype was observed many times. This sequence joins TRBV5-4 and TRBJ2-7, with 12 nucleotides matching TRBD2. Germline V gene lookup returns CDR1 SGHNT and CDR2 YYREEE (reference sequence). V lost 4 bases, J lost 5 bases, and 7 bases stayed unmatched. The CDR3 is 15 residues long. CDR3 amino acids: CASSQGLAGRDEQYF. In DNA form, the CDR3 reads TGTGCCAGCAGCCAAGGACTAGCGGGGAGGGACGAGCAGTACTTC.